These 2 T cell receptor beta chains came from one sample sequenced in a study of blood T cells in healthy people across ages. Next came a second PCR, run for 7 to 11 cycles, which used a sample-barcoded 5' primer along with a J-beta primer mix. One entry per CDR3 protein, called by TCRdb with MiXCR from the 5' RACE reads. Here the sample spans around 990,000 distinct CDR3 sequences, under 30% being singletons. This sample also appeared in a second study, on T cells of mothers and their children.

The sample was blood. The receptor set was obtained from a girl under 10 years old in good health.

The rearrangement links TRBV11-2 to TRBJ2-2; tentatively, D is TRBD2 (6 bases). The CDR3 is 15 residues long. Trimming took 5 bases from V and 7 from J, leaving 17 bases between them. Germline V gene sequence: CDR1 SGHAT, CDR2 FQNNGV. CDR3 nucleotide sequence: TGTGCCAGCAGCCACATAGGTCCGCGGGGCGGGGAGCTGTTTTTT. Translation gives CASSHIGPRGGELFF.

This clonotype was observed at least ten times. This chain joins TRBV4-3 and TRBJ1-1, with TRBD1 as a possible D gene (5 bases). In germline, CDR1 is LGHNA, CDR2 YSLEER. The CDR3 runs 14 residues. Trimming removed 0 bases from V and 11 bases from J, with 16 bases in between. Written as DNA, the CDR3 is TGCGCCAGCAGCCAAGAGTCGACTTGGGGGGAGGCTTTCTTT. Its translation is CASSQESTWGEAFF.